These 21 T cell receptor beta chains were all obtained from the same sample, sequenced in a study of cytomegalovirus exposure and HLA in healthy donors. 60 Vbeta and 13 Jbeta primers were used in PCR. The assay was immunoSEQ multiplex PCR, and TCRdb's table has in-frame clones only and misses some. The sample includes about 110,000 clones, about 81% seen only once; the top ten take under 3.5%. Material for sequencing was PBMCs. The receptor source for this set is a man aged 30 to 39 in good health and CMV-seropositive.

The rearrangement links TRBV5-1 to TRBJ2-7, with TRBD1 matching over 9 bases. Germline assignment: CDR1 SGHRS and CDR2 YFSETQ. The CDR3 spans 15 residues. Trimming removed 4 bases from V and 3 bases from J; junction bases left unmatched: 8. As DNA, the CDR3 is TGCGCCAGCAGCCTACAGACAGGGGGAAGCTACGAGCAGTACTTC. Translation: CASSLQTGGSYEQYF.

The chain couples TRBV7-9 to TRBJ1-1; D possibly corresponds to TRBD1 (6 bases). The CDR3 length is 15 residues. Trimming took off 4 bases at V and 5 bases at J, with 17 bases between the two ends. Germline lookup yields CDR1 SEHNR and CDR2 FQNEAQ (reference sequence). CDR3 sequence (DNA): TGTGCCAGCAGCTACCTGAGAGGAAGGGGGACTGAAGCTTTCTTT. Its protein product is CASSYLRGRGTEAFF.

V and J are TRBV5-1 and TRBJ2-2, with D hard to call. The V and J ends lost 1 base and 4 bases respectively, with 11 bases between them. Looked up from germline, CDR1 is SGHRS and CDR2 is YFSETQ. This CDR3 region has 15 residues. CDR3 residues: CASSLWQVLTGELFF. DNA for the CDR3: TGCGCCAGCAGCTTGTGGCAGGTCCTCACCGGGGAGCTGTTTTTT.

The J gene is TRBJ2-5, the V gene TRBV4-1; D is undetermined. V lost 0 bases and J 5 bases, leaving 4 bases between the germline ends. This CDR3 has 12 amino acids. In germline, CDR1 is MGHRA, CDR2 YSYEKL. The CDR3 DNA reads TGCGCCAGCAGCCAAGATCGGGAGACCCAGTACTTC. This sequence encodes CASSQDRETQYF.

This clone was observed a handful of times. The J gene is TRBJ2-1, the V gene TRBV27; tentative D call: TRBD1 (6 bases). The CDR3 is 14 residues long. V shed 4 bases and J shed 3 bases, with 10 bases lying between them. From germline, CDR1 is MNHEY and CDR2 SMNVEV (reference sequence). This CDR3 is CASSSQGIYNEQFF. As DNA, the CDR3 is TGTGCCAGCAGTTCACAGGGAATCTACAATGAGCAGTTCTTC.

CDR3 DNA sequence: TGCGCCAGCAGCCAAGCCGGCCAGGGAGGTGAGACCCAGTACTTC. Protein product: CASSQAGQGGETQYF. This chain joins TRBV4-1 and TRBJ2-5, with a weak D call TRBD2 (6 bases). V was cut by 1 base and J by 5 bases, with 14 bases left in between. Germline V gene lookup returns CDR1 MGHRA and CDR2 YSYEKL. The CDR3 sequence is 15 residues long.

The V gene is TRBV11-3, the J gene TRBJ2-7; 8 positions agree with TRBD1. Germline lookup yields CDR1 SGHNT and CDR2 YENEEA. V dropped 3 bases and J dropped 0; count of bases not matched to a gene: 7. The CDR3 covers 16 residues. The CDR3 loop is CASSLEITGGSYEQYF. CDR3 sequence (DNA): TGTGCCAGCAGCTTGGAGATCACAGGGGGCTCCTACGAGCAGTACTTC.

V gene TRBV4-1 combines with J gene TRBJ1-1, with a tentative D call TRBD1 (5 bases). The CDR3 loop spans 13 amino acids. Trimming left V 6 bases short and J 1 base short, with 9 bases between. Germline V gives CDR1 MGHRA, CDR2 YSYEKL. The CDR3 loop reads CASSKTENTEAFF. Here the CDR3 DNA reads TGCGCCAGCAGTAAGACAGAGAACACTGAAGCTTTCTTT.

V is TRBV20-1 and J is TRBJ1-2; D is perhaps TRBD1 (6 bases). V lost 8 bases and J lost 8, with 12 bases in between. Germline values: CDR1 DFQATT, CDR2 SNEGSKA (reference sequence). The CDR3 covers 10 residues. The CDR3 here is CSIQGPGYTF. The CDR3, as DNA: TGCAGTATACAGGGTCCGGGCTACACCTTC.

The chain recombines TRBV6-1 with TRBJ2-1, with 13 positions matching TRBD2. The CDR3 runs 14 residues. With V trimmed by 6 bases and J by 6 bases, 2 bases remained unmatched. CDR1 is MNHNS and CDR2 is SASEGT in the germline V gene. In DNA form, the CDR3 reads TGTGCCAGCAGAGGACTAGCGGGGGCCAATGAGCAGTTCTTC. Its translation is CASRGLAGANEQFF.

This clone was observed a few times. The V call is TRBV11-2, the J call TRBJ1-6; TRBD1 aligns across 9 bases. Germline V gives CDR1 SGHAT, CDR2 FQNNGV. The CDR3 has 16 amino acids. Unmatched junction bases numbered 4, after V lost 0 bases and J lost 7 bases. The chain's CDR3 is CASSLEWTGANSPLHF. The CDR3 DNA reads TGTGCCAGCAGCTTAGAATGGACAGGGGCGAATTCACCCCTCCACTTT.

The CDR3 coding sequence is TGTGCCAGCAGCGCTCGAGGGTACACTGAAGCTTTCTTT. It codes for CASSARGYTEAFF. The genes are TRBV7-3 and TRBJ1-1; D call uncertain. CDR3 length equals 13 residues. The V gene's germline CDR1 is SGHTA and CDR2 FQGTGA. V was cut by 5 bases and J by 3 bases, with 10 bases left in between.

The gene calls are TRBV4-2 and TRBJ1-6; D ambiguous. The CDR3 is made up of 16 amino acids. Germline lookup yields CDR1 LGHNA and CDR2 YNFKEQ. V lost 0 bases to trimming and J lost 8 bases, with 14 bases between them. CDR3 bases: TGTGCCAGCAGCCAAGAACCCCGGAGGCGGGATTCACCCCTCCACTTT. Translation: CASSQEPRRRDSPLHF.

This chain links TRBV18 with TRBJ2-7; 8 bases are shared with TRBD1. The germline V gene has CDR1 KGHSH and CDR2 LQKENI. V was clipped by 9 bases and J by 7 bases; unmatched bases: 14. This CDR3 has 14 residues. The CDR3 here is CASTGGGVSREQYF. CDR3 bases: TGTGCCAGTACAGGGGGAGGCGTTTCACGGGAGCAGTACTTC.

Comments on this clone: Mismatch with germline at one junction end may stem from a read error. The V and J genes are TRBV7-9 and TRBJ2-4; D is possibly TRBD1 (5 bases). The CDR3 runs to 14 residues. Per the germline V gene, CDR1 is SEHNR and CDR2 is FQNEAQ (reference sequence). The CDR3 loop reads CSSSSQGAKNIQYF. In DNA form, the CDR3 reads TGTTCCAGCAGCTCGCAGGGAGCCAAAAACATTCAGTACTTC.

This chain connects TRBV2 to TRBJ1-1; D remains unclear. The CDR3 sequence is 12 residues long. The germline CDR1 and CDR2 sequences are SNHLY and FYNNEI. The V end lost 4 bases, the J end lost 0 bases, and 3 bases lay between the germline ends. Here the CDR3 DNA reads TGTGCCAGCAGTGCAATGAACACTGAAGCTTTCTTT. As protein: CASSAMNTEAFF.

The chain has TRBV5-1 and TRBJ1-1, with D tentatively TRBD1 (6 bases). The CDR3 totals 14 residues. V was trimmed by 1 base and J by 7 bases, leaving 14 bases between them. Germline V gene sequence: CDR1 SGHRS, CDR2 YFSETQ. The CDR3 loop reads CASSLRSQGVEAFF. The CDR3 DNA reads TGCGCCAGCAGCTTGAGGTCACAGGGCGTTGAAGCTTTCTTT.

The J gene is TRBJ1-1, the V gene TRBV2; D remains ambiguous. The CDR3 loop spans 10 amino acids. The V end lost 3 bases, the J end lost 6 bases, and 2 bases lay between the germline ends. Germline CDR1 reads SNHLY; CDR2 reads FYNNEI. As DNA, the CDR3 is TGTGCCAGCAGTGACGCTGAAGCTTTCTTT. It specifies CASSDAEAFF.

V is TRBV7-2 and J is TRBJ2-6; D is perhaps TRBD2 (6 bases). Germline lookup yields CDR1 SGHTA and CDR2 FQGNSA. The CDR3 loop spans 15 amino acids. Between the trimmed V and J ends, which lost 6 bases and 3 bases, there was a span of 12 bases. CDR3 region: CASSYGGFGANVLTF. Here the CDR3 DNA reads TGTGCCAGCAGTTACGGGGGATTTGGGGCCAACGTCCTGACTTTC.

V and J are TRBV6-6 and TRBJ2-5, with D perhaps TRBD1 (5 bases). The CDR3 is 13 residues long. The V and J ends lost 4 bases and 5 bases respectively, with 11 bases between them. The germline gives CDR1 MNHNY, CDR2 SVGAGI (reference sequence). CDR3 nucleotide sequence: TGTGCCAGCAGTTTCGCAGGGATGGAGACCCAGTACTTC. It codes for CASSFAGMETQYF.

The chain employs TRBV5-5 and TRBJ2-5, with D maybe TRBD1 (5 bases). The end of the DNA is better explained by TRBJ2-7, so the J call may be wrong. CDR3 length: 14 residues. Germline lookup yields CDR1 SGHKS and CDR2 YYEKEE (reference sequence). The CDR3 region has the DNA TGTGCCAGCAGCTGGGGCTCCCTCGGCGACGAGCAGTACTTC. Translated, it gives CASSWGSLGDEQYF.